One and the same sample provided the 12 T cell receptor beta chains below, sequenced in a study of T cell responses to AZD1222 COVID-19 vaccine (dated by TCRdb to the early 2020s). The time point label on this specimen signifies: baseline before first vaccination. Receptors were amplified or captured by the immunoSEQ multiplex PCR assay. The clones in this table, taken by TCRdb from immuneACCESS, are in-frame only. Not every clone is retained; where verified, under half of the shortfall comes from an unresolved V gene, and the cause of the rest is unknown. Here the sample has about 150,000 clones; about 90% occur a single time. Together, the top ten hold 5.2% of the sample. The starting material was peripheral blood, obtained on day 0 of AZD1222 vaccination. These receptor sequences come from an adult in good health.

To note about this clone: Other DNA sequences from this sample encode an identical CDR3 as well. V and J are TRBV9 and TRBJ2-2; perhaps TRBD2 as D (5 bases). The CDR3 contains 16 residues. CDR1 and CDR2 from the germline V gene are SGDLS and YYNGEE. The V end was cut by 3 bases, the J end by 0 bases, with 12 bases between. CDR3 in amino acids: CASSATSGTNTGELFF. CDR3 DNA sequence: TGTGCCAGCAGCGCAACTAGTGGGACGAACACCGGGGAGCTGTTTTTT.

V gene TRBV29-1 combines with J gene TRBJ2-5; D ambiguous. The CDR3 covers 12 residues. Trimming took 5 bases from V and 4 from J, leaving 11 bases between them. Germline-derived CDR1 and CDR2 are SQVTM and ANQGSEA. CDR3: CSVIWAGETQYF. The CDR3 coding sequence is TGCAGCGTTATCTGGGCAGGAGAGACCCAGTACTTC.

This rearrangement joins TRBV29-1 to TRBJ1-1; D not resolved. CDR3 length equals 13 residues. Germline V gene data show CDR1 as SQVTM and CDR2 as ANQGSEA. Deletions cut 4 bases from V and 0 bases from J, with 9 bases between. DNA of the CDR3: TGCAGCGTTGGGGCGGATCTGAACACTGAAGCTTTCTTT. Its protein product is CSVGADLNTEAFF.

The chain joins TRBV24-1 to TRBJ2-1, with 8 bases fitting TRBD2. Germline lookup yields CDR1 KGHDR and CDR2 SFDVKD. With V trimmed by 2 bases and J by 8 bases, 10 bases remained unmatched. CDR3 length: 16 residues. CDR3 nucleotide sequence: TGTGCCACCAGTGATTCCGCGGGGGGCCCCAGCGATGAGCAGTTCTTC. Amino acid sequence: CATSDSAGGPSDEQFF.

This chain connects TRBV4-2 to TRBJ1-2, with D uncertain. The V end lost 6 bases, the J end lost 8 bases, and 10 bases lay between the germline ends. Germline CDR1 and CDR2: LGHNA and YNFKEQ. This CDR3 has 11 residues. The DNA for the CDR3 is TGTGCCAGCAGTTACCGCACGGGCTACACCTTC. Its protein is CASSYRTGYTF.

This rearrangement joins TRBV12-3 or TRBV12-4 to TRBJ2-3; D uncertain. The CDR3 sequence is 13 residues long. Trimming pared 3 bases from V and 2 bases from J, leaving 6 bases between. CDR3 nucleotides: TGTGCCAGCAGTTTCCTTAACACAGATACGCAGTATTTT. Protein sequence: CASSFLNTDTQYF.

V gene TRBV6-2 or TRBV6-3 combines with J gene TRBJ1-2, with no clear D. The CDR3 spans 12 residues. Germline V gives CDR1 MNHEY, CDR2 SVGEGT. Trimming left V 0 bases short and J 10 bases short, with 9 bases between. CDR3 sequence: CASSYSDTYYTF. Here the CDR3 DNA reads TGTGCCAGCAGTTACTCCGACACCTACTACACCTTC.

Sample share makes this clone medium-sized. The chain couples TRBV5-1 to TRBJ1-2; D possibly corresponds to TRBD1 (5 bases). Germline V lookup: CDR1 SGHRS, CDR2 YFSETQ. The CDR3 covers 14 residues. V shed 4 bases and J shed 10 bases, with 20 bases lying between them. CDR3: CASSQAGGGRNYTF. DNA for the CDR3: TGCGCCAGCAGCCAGGCGGGGGGAGGCAGGAACTACACCTTC.

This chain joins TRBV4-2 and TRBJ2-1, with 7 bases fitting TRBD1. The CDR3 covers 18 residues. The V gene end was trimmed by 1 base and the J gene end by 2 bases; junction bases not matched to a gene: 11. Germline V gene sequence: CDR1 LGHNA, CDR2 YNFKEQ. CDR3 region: CASSQGATRTGAYNEQFF. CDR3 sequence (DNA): TGTGCCAGCAGCCAAGGCGCTACCCGGACAGGCGCCTACAATGAGCAGTTCTTC.

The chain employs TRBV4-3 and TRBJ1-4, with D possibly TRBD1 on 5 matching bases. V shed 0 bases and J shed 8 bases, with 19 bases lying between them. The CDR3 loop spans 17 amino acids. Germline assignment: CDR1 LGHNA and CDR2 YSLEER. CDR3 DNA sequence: TGCGCCAGCAGCCAAGATAGGGGAGGGCTGATCGGGGAAAAACTGTTTTTT. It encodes CASSQDRGGLIGEKLFF.

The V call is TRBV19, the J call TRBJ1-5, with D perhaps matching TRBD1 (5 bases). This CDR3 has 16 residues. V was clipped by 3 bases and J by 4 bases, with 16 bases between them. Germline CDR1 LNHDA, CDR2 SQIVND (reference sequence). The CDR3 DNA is TGTGCCAGTAGTATTGAGAAAGGGGTTGGGAATCAGCCCCAGCATTTT. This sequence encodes CASSIEKGVGNQPQHF.

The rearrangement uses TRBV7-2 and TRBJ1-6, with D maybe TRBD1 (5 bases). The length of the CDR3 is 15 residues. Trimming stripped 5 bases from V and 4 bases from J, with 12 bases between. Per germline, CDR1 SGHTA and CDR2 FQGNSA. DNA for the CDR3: TGTGCCAGCAGCCAGGACACCGGATATAATTCACCCCTCCACTTT. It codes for CASSQDTGYNSPLHF.